Listed here is a single TCR beta chain. V was cut by 4 bases and J by 6 bases, with 12 bases left in between. This CDR3 has 14 residues. Per the germline V gene, CDR1 is SGHAT and CDR2 is FQNNGV. These data are taken from a study of T cells in Graves' hyperthyroidism and ophthalmopathy. RNA transcripts yielded amplified TCR beta CDR3 regions. The primer set for the first-round RT-PCR of the TCR CDR3 was HTBI. A single record per CDR3 protein comes from TCRdb applying MiXCR to the multiplex PCR reads. The repertoire consists of hundreds of thousands of distinct CDR3 sequences, with around a third occurring once and the leading ten covering less than 35%. Stable Graves' hyperthyroidism denoted no ophthalmopathy progression over 18 months. A patient was excluded if there was uncontrolled infection, other autoimmune disease, pregnancy or lactation. Used for diagnoses were clinical symptoms, serum thyroxine and TRAb, thyroid ultrasound and orbital computed tomography. Fresh peripheral blood, roughly 10 ml of it, supplied the PBMCs.

The clonotype was recovered from a woman in her forties with Graves' hyperthyroidism. The sequenced sample was blood. The chain links TRBV11-2 to TRBJ2-2; TRBD1 is a possible D gene (6 bases). The CDR3 DNA follows: TGTGCCAGCAGCTGGACAGTTGGGTCCGGGGAGCTGTTTTTT. Amino acid sequence: CASSWTVGSGELFF.